The present T cell receptor (beta chain) was sequenced within a study of blood T cell repertoires in COVID-19. Study summary: The United States, Italy and Spain were the sources of the acute and convalescent COVID-19 samples. PBMCs, B-cell-depleted T cells, or T cells were the source of the cDNA or gDNA that made up the material.

In the study's own analysis: Using reference gene primer amplification, nucleated cell counts were estimated. Data came from immunoSEQ multiplex PCR; TCRdb stores just in-frame clones and leaves some out. The V and J calls and clone size were taken over from that table, and D and trimming were inferred from the DNA. Among 300,000 to 400,000 clones listed, around 87% were seen once. The J segment lost 4 bases and the V segment lost 0 bases, leaving 8 bases of the junction unmatched. The CDR3 runs 17 residues. Germline V gene lookup returns CDR1 LGHDT and CDR2 YNNKEL (reference sequence). J is TRBJ2-5 and V is TRBV3-1 (or the pseudogene TRBV3-2); 10 bases match TRBD2. The sample taken for sequencing was peripheral blood. This TCR was sampled from a woman aged 50 to 60 with COVID-19, enrolled during active disease. CDR3: CASSQDLISGRRETQYF. The CDR3 DNA reads TGTGCCAGCAGCCAAGATCTTATTAGCGGGAGGCGAGAGACCCAGTACTTC.